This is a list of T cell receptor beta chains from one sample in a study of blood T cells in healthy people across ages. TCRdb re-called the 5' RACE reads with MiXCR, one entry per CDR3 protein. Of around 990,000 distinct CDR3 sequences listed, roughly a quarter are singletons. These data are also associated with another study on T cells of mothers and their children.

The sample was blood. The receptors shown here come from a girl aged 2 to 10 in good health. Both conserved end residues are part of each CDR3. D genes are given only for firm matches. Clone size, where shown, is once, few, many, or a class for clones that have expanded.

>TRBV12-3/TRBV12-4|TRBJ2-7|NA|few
TGTGCCAGCAGTACGGGGACGGTAAGCTACGAGCAGTACTTC
CASSTGTVSYEQYF
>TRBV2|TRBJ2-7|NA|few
TGTGCCAGCAGTGATAACCACCCCGAGCAGTACTTC
CASSDNHPEQYF
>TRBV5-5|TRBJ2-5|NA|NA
TGTGCCAGCAGCACGACGGACCTCCCCTGGGAGCAGTACTTC
CASSTTDLPWEQYF
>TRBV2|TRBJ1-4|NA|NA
TGTGCCAGCAGTACACAGGGAGTCCTTAATGAAAAACTGTTTTTT
CASSTQGVLNEKLFF
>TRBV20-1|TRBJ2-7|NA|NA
TGCAGTGCCCACTCCTCACAGGCAATATTAACCGAGCAGTACTTC
CSAHSSQAILTEQYF
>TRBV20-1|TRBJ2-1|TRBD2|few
TGCAGTGCTAGTGGAGCGGGAGGGGTAAATGAGCAGTTCTTC
CSASGAGGVNEQFF
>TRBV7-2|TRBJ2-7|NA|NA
TGTGCCAGCAACCGAGTCCTTGGGCCCTCTTTGGTCGAGCAGTACTTC
CASNRVLGPSLVEQYF
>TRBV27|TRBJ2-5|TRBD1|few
TGTGCCAGCCGATCAGAGACAGGGGTAGGAGAGACCCAGTACTTC
CASRSETGVGETQYF
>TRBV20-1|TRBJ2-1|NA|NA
TGTAGTGCTAGTTTGCTCGGGAATTATGGGGGTGAGCAGTTCTTC
CSASLLGNYGGEQFF
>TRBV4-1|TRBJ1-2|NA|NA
TGCGCCAGCAGCAAGATAGACTATACCTCCTATGGCTACACCTTC
CASSKIDYTSYGYTF
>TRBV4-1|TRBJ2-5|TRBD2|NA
TGCGCCAGCAGCCCCCCTCAGCGGGGCCAAGAGACCCAGTACTTC
CASSPPQRGQETQYF
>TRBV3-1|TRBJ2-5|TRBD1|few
TGTGCCAGCAGCCAAGATTCAGGGGGCGCCGAGACCCAGTACTTC
CASSQDSGGAETQYF
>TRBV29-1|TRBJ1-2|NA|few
TGCAGCGTTGAAGTAGGAAGAGAGACAGGTGGCTACACCTTC
CSVEVGRETGGYTF
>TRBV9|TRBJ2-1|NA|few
TGTGCCAGCAGCGTAGAGGGCAGGAGCTCCTACAATGAGCAGTTCTTC
CASSVEGRSSYNEQFF
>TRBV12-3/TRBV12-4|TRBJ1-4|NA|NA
TGTGCCAGCACTAAGGGGGGGCTTGGAAATGAAAAACTGTTTTTT
CASTKGGLGNEKLFF
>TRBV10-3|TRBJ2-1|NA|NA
TGTGCCATCAACGAATTTCTTCGCTCCTACAATGAGCAGTTCTTC
CAINEFLRSYNEQFF
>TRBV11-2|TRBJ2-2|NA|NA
TGTGCCAGCAGCCCAGAACCGGGACTTCACACCGGGGAGCTGTTTTTT
CASSPEPGLHTGELFF
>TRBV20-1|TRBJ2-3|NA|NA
TGCAGTGCGGGCGGTGTCGGGGCGGATACGCAGTATTTT
CSAGGVGADTQYF
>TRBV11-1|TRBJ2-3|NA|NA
TGTGCCAGCAGCACTGAGACAACCAGGGCAGATACGCAGTATTTT
CASSTETTRADTQYF
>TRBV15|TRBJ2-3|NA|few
TGTGCCACCAGCAGAGATTCAGGAGGGGGAGATACGCAGTATTTT
CATSRDSGGGDTQYF
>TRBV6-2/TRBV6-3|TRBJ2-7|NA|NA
TGTGCCAGCAGGCGCCTCCGGTCTTCCCTTCCCTCCCTCGAGCAGTACTTC
CASRRLRSSLPSLEQYF
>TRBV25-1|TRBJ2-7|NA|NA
TGTGCCAGCAGTGAGTCACGGGACACTTCCTACGAGCAGTACTTC
CASSESRDTSYEQYF
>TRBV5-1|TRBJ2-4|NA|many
TGCGCCAGCAGCTTGGTTTCCGGCCGGCGGGGCGTAAAAAACATTCAGTACTTC
CASSLVSGRRGVKNIQYF
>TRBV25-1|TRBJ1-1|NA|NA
TGTGCCAGCCGACTGGACTATCAGGAAGCTTTCTTT
CASRLDYQEAFF
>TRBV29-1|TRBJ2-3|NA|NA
TGCAGCGTGGGACCGGTGGGCACAGATACGCAGTATTTT
CSVGPVGTDTQYF
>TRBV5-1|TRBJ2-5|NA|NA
TGCGCCAGCAGCTTGACAGGGAAGCACCAAGAGACCCAGTACTTC
CASSLTGKHQETQYF
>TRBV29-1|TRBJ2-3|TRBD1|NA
TGCAGCGTTCCGACAGGGCTGGGGACAGATACGCAGTATTTT
CSVPTGLGTDTQYF
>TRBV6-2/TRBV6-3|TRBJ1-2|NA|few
TGTGCCAGCAGCCCGGACAGCGCCTATGGCTACACCTTC
CASSPDSAYGYTF
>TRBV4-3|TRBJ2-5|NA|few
TGCGCCAGCAGCCAGGGCGGCGCCAGCGAGACCCAGTACTTC
CASSQGGASETQYF
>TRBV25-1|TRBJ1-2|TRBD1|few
TGTGCCAGCAGTGGGACAGGGGTCAACTATGGCTACACCTTC
CASSGTGVNYGYTF
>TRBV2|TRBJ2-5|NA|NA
TGTGCCAGCACCATCACTCTTCTAGGGAAGGAGACCCAGTACTTC
CASTITLLGKETQYF
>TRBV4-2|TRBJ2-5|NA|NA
TGTGCCAGCAGCCACACAACCCTCGAGGAGACCCAGTACTTC
CASSHTTLEETQYF
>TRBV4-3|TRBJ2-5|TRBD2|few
TGCGCCAGCAGCCAAGATCGGTCTAGCGGGGGAGAGACCCAGTACTTC
CASSQDRSSGGETQYF
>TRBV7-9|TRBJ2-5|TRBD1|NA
TGTGCCAGCAGCCCTGGGACAGCGGTCTCGGAGACCCAGTACTTC
CASSPGTAVSETQYF
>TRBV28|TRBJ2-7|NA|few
TGTGCCAGCAGTCATTCTCTTGACAGCGAGCAGTACTTC
CASSHSLDSEQYF
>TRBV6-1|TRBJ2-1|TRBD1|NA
TGTGCCAGCAGACTATTTAGAGGACAGGTTTTAAATGAGCAGTTCTTC
CASRLFRGQVLNEQFF
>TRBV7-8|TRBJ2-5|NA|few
TGTGCCAGCAGCCCTAGGGGGGGCCGAGAGACCCAGTACTTC
CASSPRGGRETQYF
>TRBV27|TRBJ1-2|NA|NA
TGTGCCAGCAAACCGCAAGACAATTGGTTCAACTATGGCTACACCTTC
CASKPQDNWFNYGYTF
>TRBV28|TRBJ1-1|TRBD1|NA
TGTGCCAGCGGCAGGGGGCAGGGGGCTTTCTTT
CASGRGQGAFF
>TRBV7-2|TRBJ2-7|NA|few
TGTGCCAGCAGCTTAGTGCCCCCCTCCCCACTAGTCTCCTACGAGCAGTACTTC
CASSLVPPSPLVSYEQYF
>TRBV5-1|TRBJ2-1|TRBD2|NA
TGCGCCAGCAGCTTGGGTGGGCTAGCGGGAGTTAGTGAGCAGTTCTTC
CASSLGGLAGVSEQFF
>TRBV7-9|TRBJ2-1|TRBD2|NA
TGTGGCCCGGGACTAGCGGAATTCAATGAGCAGTTCTTC
CGPGLAEFNEQFF
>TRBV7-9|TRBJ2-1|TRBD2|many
TGTGCCAGCAGCTTACTAGCGGGGGCCTACAATGAGCAGTTCTTC
CASSLLAGAYNEQFF
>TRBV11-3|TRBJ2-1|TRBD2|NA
TGTGCCAGCGGTAAAGCGGGAGGGCCACGGGAGCAGTTCTTC
CASGKAGGPREQFF
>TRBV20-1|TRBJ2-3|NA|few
TGCAGTGCTAGAGCGGGGGGCAAGGCAGATACGCAGTATTTT
CSARAGGKADTQYF
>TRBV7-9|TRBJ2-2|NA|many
TGTGCCAGCAGCTCCCTGAACACCGGGGAGCTGTTTTTT
CASSSLNTGELFF
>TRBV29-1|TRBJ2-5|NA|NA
TGCAGCGTTGGGTGGTCAGAAGAGACCCAGTACTTC
CSVGWSEETQYF
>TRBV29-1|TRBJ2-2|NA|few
TGCAGCGGGACCGGGGCGAACACCGGGGAGCTGTTTTTT
CSGTGANTGELFF